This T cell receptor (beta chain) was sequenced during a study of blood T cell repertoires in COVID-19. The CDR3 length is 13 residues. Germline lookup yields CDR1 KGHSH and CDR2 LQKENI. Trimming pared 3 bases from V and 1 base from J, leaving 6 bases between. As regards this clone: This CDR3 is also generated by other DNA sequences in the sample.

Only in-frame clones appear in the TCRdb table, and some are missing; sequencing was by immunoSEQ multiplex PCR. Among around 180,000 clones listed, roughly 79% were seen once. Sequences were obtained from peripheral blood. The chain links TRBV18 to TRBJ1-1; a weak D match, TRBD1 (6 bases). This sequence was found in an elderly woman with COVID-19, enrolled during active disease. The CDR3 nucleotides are TGTGCCAGCTCACCCAGGGGGAACACTGAAGCTTTCTTT. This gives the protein CASSPRGNTEAFF.